This T cell receptor (beta chain) was identified during a study of blood T cell dynamics during melanoma immunotherapy. Described time point: week 3, after first cycle of checkpoint inhibitor. The CDR3 is 12 residues long. V lost 6 bases and J 6 bases, leaving 10 bases between the germline ends. Looked up from germline, CDR1 is LNHDA and CDR2 is SQIVND (reference sequence). Some clones are missing from TCRdb's copy, which holds only in-frame ones; the method was immunoSEQ multiplex PCR. The sample records 15,000 or so clones, 90% to 95% being singletons. The chain has TRBV19 and TRBJ2-3; D gene uncertain. The sequence came from a human donor with melanoma. The sample here was effector memory CD8+ T cells from blood, taken from a patient treated with checkpoint blockade. The CDR3 DNA follows: TGTGCCAGTAGCCGCTCCATGGATACGCAGTATTTT. Its protein is CASSRSMDTQYF.